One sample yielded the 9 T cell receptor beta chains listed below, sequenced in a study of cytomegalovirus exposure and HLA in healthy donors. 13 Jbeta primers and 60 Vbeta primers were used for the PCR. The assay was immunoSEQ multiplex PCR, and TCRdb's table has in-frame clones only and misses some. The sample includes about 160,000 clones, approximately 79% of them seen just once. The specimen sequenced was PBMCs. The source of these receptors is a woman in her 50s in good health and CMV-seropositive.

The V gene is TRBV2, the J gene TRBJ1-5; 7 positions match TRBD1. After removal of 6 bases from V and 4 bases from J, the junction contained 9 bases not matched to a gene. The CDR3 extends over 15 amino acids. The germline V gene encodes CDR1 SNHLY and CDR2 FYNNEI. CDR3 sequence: CASSSEGGDNQPQHF. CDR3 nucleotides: TGTGCCAGCAGCTCCGAAGGGGGCGATAATCAGCCCCAGCATTTT.

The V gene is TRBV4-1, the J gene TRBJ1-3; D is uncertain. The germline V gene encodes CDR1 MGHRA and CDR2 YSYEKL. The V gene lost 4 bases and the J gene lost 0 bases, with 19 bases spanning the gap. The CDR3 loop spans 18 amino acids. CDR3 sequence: CASSLLISPGNSGNTIYF. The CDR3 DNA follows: TGCGCCAGCAGCCTCCTCATTTCCCCGGGGAACTCTGGAAACACCATATATTTT.

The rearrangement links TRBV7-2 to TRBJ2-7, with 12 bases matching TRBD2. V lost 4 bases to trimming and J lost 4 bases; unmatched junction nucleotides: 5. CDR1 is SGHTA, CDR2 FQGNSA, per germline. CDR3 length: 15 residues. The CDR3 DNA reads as TGTGCCAGCAGCTCAGGACTAGCGGGACCGTACGAGCAGTACTTC. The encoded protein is CASSSGLAGPYEQYF.

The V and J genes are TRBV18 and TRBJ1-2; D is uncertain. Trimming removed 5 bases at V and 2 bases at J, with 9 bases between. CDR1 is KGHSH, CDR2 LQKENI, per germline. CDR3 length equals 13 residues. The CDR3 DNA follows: TGTGCCAGCTCAAGCCGGGAGAACTATGGCTACACCTTC. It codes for CASSSRENYGYTF.

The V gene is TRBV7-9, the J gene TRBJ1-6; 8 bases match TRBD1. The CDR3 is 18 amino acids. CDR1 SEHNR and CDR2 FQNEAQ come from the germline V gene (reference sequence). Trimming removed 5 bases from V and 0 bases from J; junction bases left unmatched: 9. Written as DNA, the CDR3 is TGTGCCAGCAGCGGAGGCCCCGGGACAGGCTCCTATAATTCACCCCTCCACTTT. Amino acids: CASSGGPGTGSYNSPLHF.

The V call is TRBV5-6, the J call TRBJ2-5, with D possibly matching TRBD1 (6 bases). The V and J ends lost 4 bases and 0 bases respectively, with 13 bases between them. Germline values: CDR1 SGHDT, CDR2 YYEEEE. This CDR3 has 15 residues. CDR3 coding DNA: TGTGCCAGCAGCCACGAACAGGGTTACCAAGAGACCCAGTACTTC. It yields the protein CASSHEQGYQETQYF. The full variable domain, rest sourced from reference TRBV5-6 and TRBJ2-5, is DAGVTQSPTHLIKTRGQQVTLRCSPKSGHDTVSWYQQALGQGPQFIFQYYEEEERQRGNFPDRFSGHQFPNYSSELNVNALLLGDSALYLCASSHEQGYQETQYFGPGTRLLVL.

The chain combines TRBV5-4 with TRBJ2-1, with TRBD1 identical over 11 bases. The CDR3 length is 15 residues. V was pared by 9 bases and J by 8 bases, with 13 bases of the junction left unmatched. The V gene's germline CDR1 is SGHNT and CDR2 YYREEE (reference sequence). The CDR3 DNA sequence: TGTGCCATAGTATGGGGGACAGGGGGTTTTGATGAGCAGTTCTTC. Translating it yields CAIVWGTGGFDEQFF.

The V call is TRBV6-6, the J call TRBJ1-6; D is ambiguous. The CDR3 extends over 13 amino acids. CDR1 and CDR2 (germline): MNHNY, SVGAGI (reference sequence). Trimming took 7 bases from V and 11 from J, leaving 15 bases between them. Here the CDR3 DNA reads TGTGCCAGCATCTACACCTCGGGGACACCCCTCCACTTT. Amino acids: CASIYTSGTPLHF.

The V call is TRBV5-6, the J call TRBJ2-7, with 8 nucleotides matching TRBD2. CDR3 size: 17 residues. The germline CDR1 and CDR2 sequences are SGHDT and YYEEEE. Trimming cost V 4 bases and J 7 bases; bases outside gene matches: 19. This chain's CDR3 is CASSVGVRGRTSGEQYF. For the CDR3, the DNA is TGTGCCAGCAGCGTTGGAGTACGCGGGAGGACCTCGGGGGAGCAGTACTTC.